This entry features one TCR beta chain sequence. In its sample, this clone was seen once. Its antigen is unknown. No qualities accompany the bases; no much larger clone lies one base away. The sample is drawn from a study of graft-versus-host responses after intestinal transplantation (dated by TCRdb to the early 2020s). Concerning the study at large: The transplants that recipients got were multivisceral, liver-intestinal, or isolated intestinal. Every recipient was given anti-thymocyte globulin induction, then maintenance tacrolimus and steroids for 2 to 4 years. Graft-versus-host and host-versus-graft alloreactive T cell clones were tracked in the graft, circulation and bone marrow after intestinal transplantation using bulk TCR-beta CDR3 sequencing. To identify alloreactive clones, pre-transplant mixed lymphocyte reaction products were sequenced and compared with unstimulated pre-transplant donor and recipient T cells. The cohort enrolled around 25 intestinal transplant recipients including one retransplant, and 3 patients lacking pretransplant specimens were excluded. Donor T cell macrochimerism was defined as a peak of at least 4% donor T cells among recipient peripheral blood mononuclear cells. Samples from three later patients were sequenced in-house on an Illumina MiSeq with MiXCR processing rather than by the commercial service. Study-level results and caveats: In patients with donor T cell macrochimerism, the allografts had high GvH to HvG T cell clonal ratios. Early after transplant, declines in HvG clones were associated with peak levels of circulating GvH clones. Conclusions were limited by the relatively low number and heterogeneity of intestinal transplant patients. GvH clones were detected in recipient bone marrow, and some of these GvH clones were observed earlier in ileal mucosa or blood, consistent with an intestinal mucosal origin.

The library was generated by the immunoSEQ multiplex PCR assay. For most patients, high-throughput TCR-beta CDR3 sequencing of genomic DNA was performed by Adaptive Biotechnologies. The paper's processing steps were these. Adaptive's ImmunoSEQ software was the source of the TCR sequencing data for 15 to 20 patients, while a few other patients were processed with MiXCR and VDJtools. CDR3 nucleotide sequences shared between donor and recipient were removed because the origin of such sequences could not be assigned. To be classed as alloreactive, a clone needed at least 2-fold expansion over unstimulated cells and a minimum CFSE-low frequency of 0.002% (template counts) or 0.001% (read counts). Clones detected in sequenced pre-transplant spleen, lymph node, or MLR CFSE-low populations of the donor or recipient were defined as mappable. The cumulative frequency of alloreactive clones was calculated as a percentage of all sequences, weighted by copy number. TCRdb limited this immuneACCESS table to in-frame rearrangements with V and J called. A share of clones is missing; checked studies link under half to unresolved V genes, and the rest is unexplained. V, J and clone size derive from that table, while D and trimming were established from the DNA sequence. Counted in this sample were roughly 40,000 clones; roughly 90% of them appeared once. The ten largest clones represent approximately 4.4% of the sample.

In the first month after transplant, blood samples were collected up to 4 times, and after that at least monthly when available. V is reduced by 5 bases and J by 7 bases, leaving a spacing of 24 bases between them. CDR1 is given as SEHNR and CDR2 as FQNEAQ, both from the germline V gene (reference sequence). The CDR3 starts with the cysteine, ends with the phenylalanine, and has 17 residues. Only the CDR3 region is kept as DNA, spanning 51 bases read in frame from base 1. This receptor was taken from a human patient who received an intestinal transplant, so some T cells may come from the graft donor. The starting material was PBMCs, obtained 524 days after transplant. The receptor chain draws on TRBV7-9 and TRBJ2-1; the D element could tentatively be TRBD1 or TRBD2, as 6 bases agree for each. CDR3 reads: CASSGHRDRLVWNEQFF. The sequenced DNA is TGTGCCAGCAGCGGACACAGGGACCGACTAGTGTGGAATGAGCAGTTCTTC. The CDR3, completed at both ends by the reference TRBV7-9 and TRBJ2-1 genes, gives the full variable domain DTGVSQNPRHKITKRGQNVTFRCDPISEHNRLYWYRQTLGQGPEFLTYFQNEAQLEKSRLLSDRFSAERPKGSFSTLEIQRTEQGDSAMYLCASSGHRDRLVWNEQFFGPGTRLTVL.